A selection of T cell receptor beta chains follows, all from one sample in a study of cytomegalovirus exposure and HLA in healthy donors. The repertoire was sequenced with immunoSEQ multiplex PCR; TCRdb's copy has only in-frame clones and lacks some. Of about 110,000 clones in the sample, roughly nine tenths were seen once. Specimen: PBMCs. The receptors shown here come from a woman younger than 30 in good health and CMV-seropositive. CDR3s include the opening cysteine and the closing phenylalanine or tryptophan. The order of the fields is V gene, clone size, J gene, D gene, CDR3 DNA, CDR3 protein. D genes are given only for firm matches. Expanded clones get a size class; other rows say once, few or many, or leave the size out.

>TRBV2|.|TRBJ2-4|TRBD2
TGTGCCAGCAGTGACGGGCTAGCGGGGATAGCCAAAAACATTCAGTACTTC
CASSDGLAGIAKNIQYF
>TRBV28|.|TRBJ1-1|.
TGTGCCAGCAGGACCCAGGGGTATGAAGCTTTCTTT
CASRTQGYEAFF
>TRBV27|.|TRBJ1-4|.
TGTGCCAGCAGATCCAGGGGTGAAAAACTGTTTTTT
CASRSRGEKLFF
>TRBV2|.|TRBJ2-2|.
TGTGCCAGCAGGGGGAGGTTCCCGGGTACCGGGGAGCTGTTTTTT
CASRGRFPGTGELFF
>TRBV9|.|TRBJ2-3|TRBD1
TGTGCCAGCAGCGCAAACATGGGACAGGGGGTGACAGATACGCAGTATTTT
CASSANMGQGVTDTQYF
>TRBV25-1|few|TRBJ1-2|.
TGTGCCAGCAGTGAATTGGAGGGGGGGAATGGCTACACCTTC
CASSELEGGNGYTF
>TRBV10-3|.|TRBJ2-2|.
TGTGCCATCAGTGAGGGTGAGACAGCGAACACCGGGGAGCTGTTTTTT
CAISEGETANTGELFF
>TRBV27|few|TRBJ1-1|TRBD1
TGTGCCAGCAGGACAGGGGGTAGGAACACTGAAGCTTTCTTT
CASRTGGRNTEAFF
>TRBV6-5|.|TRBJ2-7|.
TGTGCCAGCAGAAGACAGAGCTCCTACGAGCAGTACTTC
CASRRQSSYEQYF
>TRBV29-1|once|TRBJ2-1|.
TGCAGCGTTGAACAGGGGGGTTACAATGAGCAGTTCTTC
CSVEQGGYNEQFF
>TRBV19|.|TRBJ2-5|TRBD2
TGTGCCAGTAATAACGGGAGGACGTCCCGAGAGACCCAGTACTTC
CASNNGRTSRETQYF
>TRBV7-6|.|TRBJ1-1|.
TGTGCCAGCAGCTTAGTGGGCAACCCAGGACAAGGAGCTTTCTTT
CASSLVGNPGQGAFF
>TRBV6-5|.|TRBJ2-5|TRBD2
TGTGCCAGCAGTTACTCTGCGGGGGAAGGAGAGACCCAGTACTTC
CASSYSAGEGETQYF
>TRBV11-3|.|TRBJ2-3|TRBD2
TGTGCCAGCAGCTTAGACCAGCGGGGGGGCCTGGATACGCAGTATTTT
CASSLDQRGGLDTQYF
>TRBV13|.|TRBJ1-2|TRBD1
TGTGCCAGCAGCTTAGATGACAGGGGGCGCTGGGGCTACACCTTC
CASSLDDRGRWGYTF
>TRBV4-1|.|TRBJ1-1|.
TGCGCCAGCAGCCAATATAACACTGAAGCTTTCTTT
CASSQYNTEAFF
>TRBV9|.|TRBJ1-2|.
TGTGCCAGCAGCGTACGGGCCGCTCAGGAGGTCAACTATGGCTACACCTTC
CASSVRAAQEVNYGYTF
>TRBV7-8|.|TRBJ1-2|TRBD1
TGTGCCAGCAGCCAAACTGCGGGACAGGGGACGGATGGCTACACCTTC
CASSQTAGQGTDGYTF
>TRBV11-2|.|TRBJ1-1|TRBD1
TGTGCCAGCAGCTTCACCAGGACAGGGGGTCCTGAAGCTTTCTTT
CASSFTRTGGPEAFF
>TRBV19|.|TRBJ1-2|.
TGTGCCAGTACCCCGGGAGCTGGCTACACCTTC
CASTPGAGYTF
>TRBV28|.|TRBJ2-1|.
TGTGCCAGCAGTTTATCCGTGGAGGAGCAGTTCTTC
CASSLSVEEQFF
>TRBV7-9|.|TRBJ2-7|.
TGTGCCAGCAGCTCAGACAGGATTTACGAGCAGTACTTC
CASSSDRIYEQYF
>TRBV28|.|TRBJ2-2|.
TGTGCCAGCAGTTTATACTCAGGGAACACCGGGGAGCTGTTTTTT
CASSLYSGNTGELFF
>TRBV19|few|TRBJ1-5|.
TGTGCCAGCTCAGGGGGCAATCAGCCCCAGCATTTT
CASSGGNQPQHF
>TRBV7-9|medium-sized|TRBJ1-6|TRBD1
TGTGCCAGCAGCCATTCGGACAGGGGTAATTCACCCCTCCACTTT
CASSHSDRGNSPLHF
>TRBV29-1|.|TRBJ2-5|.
TGCAGCGTTGACCCTGAGATCGAGACCCAGTACTTC
CSVDPEIETQYF
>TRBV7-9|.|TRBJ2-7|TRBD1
TGTGCCAGCAGCCCAGGGACAGGGGTCACCTCCTCCTACGAGCAGTACTTC
CASSPGTGVTSSYEQYF
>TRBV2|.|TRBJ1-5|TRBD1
TGTGCCAGCAGTGGAGACAGGGGAGGCTATCAGCCCCAGCATTTT
CASSGDRGGYQPQHF
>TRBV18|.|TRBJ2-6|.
TGTGCCAGCTCACCGGAGGGGACGTCTGGGGCCAACGTCCTGACTTTC
CASSPEGTSGANVLTF
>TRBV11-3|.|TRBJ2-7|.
TGTGCCAGCAGTTGGCTTGGAGGCGAGCAGTACTTC
CASSWLGGEQYF
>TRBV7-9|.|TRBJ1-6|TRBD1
TGTGCCAGCAGATATACAGGGGATAATTCACCCCTCCACTTT
CASRYTGDNSPLHF
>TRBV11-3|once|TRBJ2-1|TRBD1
TGTGCCAGCAGCATTGGGACAGGGGAGAGACGTGAGCAGTTCTTC
CASSIGTGERREQFF
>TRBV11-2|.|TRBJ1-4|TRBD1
TGTGCCAGCAGCTTAGGGACAGGCCCAGAAAAACTGTTTTTT
CASSLGTGPEKLFF
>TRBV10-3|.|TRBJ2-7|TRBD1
TGTGCCATCAGTGAGCCACAGGGGCGAAGCTCCTACGAGCAGTACTTC
CAISEPQGRSSYEQYF
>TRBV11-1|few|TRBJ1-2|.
TGTGCCAGCAGCTTAGTAGGAGGACCCTATGGCTACACCTTC
CASSLVGGPYGYTF
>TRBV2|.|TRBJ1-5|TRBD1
TGTGCCAGCAGCCTGACAGGGTTGGGCAATCAGCCCCAGCATTTT
CASSLTGLGNQPQHF
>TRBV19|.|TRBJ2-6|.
TGTGCCAGTAGTAAGCAACAGGGAACTGGGGCCAACGTCCTGACTTTC
CASSKQQGTGANVLTF
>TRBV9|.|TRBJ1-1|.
TGTGCCAGCAGCGGAACAGACACTGAAGCTTTCTTT
CASSGTDTEAFF
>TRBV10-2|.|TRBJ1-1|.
TGCGCCAGCAGCGATGAGGGCCGAATAGAAGCTTTCTTT
CASSDEGRIEAFF
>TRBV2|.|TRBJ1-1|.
TGTGCCAGCATCCACAGGGAGATGAACACTGAAGCTTTCTTT
CASIHREMNTEAFF
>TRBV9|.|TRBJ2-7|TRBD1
TGTGCCAGCAGCGGGGGGGGACAGGGGTCCGAGCAGTACTTC
CASSGGGQGSEQYF
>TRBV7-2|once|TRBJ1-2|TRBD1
TGTGCCAGCAGCCCGACAGGGGATGGCTACACCTTC
CASSPTGDGYTF
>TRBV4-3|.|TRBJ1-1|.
TGCGCCAGCAGCCAATCAGGGTACCGGACAGCTTTCTTT
CASSQSGYRTAFF